This T cell receptor beta chain was recovered during a study of CD8 T cells in Susac syndrome. CDR1 KGHSH and CDR2 LQKENI come from the germline V gene. V lost 5 bases and J lost 4, with 14 bases in between. The CDR3 length is 14 residues. An input of about 0.5 to 1 ug of RNA was subjected to reverse transcription using random hexamers. TCRdb analysed the immunoSEQ multiplex PCR reads with MiXCR anew, one entry per CDR3 protein. Found here are about 80,000 distinct CDR3 sequences, roughly 90% of them singletons; the top ten hold about 0.47%. The chain uses TRBV18 and TRBJ1-2; TRBD1 is a possible D gene (6 bases). The receptor's source is a human donor with multiple sclerosis. Sample: CD8+ T cells from PBMCs. CDR3: CASSLIRDIYGYTF. DNA of the CDR3: TGTGCCAGCTCATTAATACGGGACATCTATGGCTACACCTTC.